These 12 T cell receptor beta chains came from one sample sequenced in a study of T cells in localized non-small cell lung cancer. Sequencing used immunoSEQ multiplex PCR; TCRdb keeps in-frame clones, though not all of them. This sample has approximately 34,000 clones; around 88% occur once, and the top ten carry less than 9%. The source material was peripheral blood, sampled before any cancer treatment. These receptor sequences come from a woman aged 35 to 70 with stage I lung adenocarcinoma.

The chain is built from TRBV28 and TRBJ1-6; maybe TRBD1 (5 bases). Trimming stripped 2 bases from V and 10 bases from J, with 24 bases between. The CDR3 is 18 residues long. Germline values: CDR1 MDHEN, CDR2 SYDVKM. CDR3 protein: CASSLSGFGSPGASPLHF. Here the CDR3 DNA reads TGTGCCAGCAGTTTAAGCGGGTTTGGCAGTCCCGGGGCATCACCCCTCCACTTT.

This clone was recorded only once. The V and J genes are TRBV5-1 and TRBJ1-3; tentative D call: TRBD1 (5 bases). CDR3 length: 17 amino acids. Germline CDR1 SGHRS, CDR2 YFSETQ. V lost 4 bases and J 0 bases, leaving 17 bases between the germline ends. For the CDR3, the DNA is TGCGCCAGCAGCGCGGGACGGGGGATCTTCTCTGGAAACACCATATATTTT. Translated: CASSAGRGIFSGNTIYF.

The rearrangement joins TRBV5-6 to TRBJ2-3; D uncertain. The V and J ends lost 4 bases and 0 bases respectively, with 9 bases between them. This CDR3 contains 14 residues. Germline V gives CDR1 SGHDT, CDR2 YYEEEE. The CDR3 DNA is TGTGCCAGCAGCCTCCCCCCTAGCACAGATACGCAGTATTTT. Translation gives CASSLPPSTDTQYF. Together with reference TRBV5-6 and TRBJ2-3, the CDR3 gives the full variable domain: DAGVTQSPTHLIKTRGQQVTLRCSPKSGHDTVSWYQQALGQGPQFIFQYYEEEERQRGNFPDRFSGHQFPNYSSELNVNALLLGDSALYLCASSLPPSTDTQYFGPGTRLTVL.

The chain has TRBV27 and TRBJ1-5; 7 nucleotides agree with TRBD1. CDR3 length equals 15 residues. Germline CDR1 reads MNHEY; CDR2 reads SMNVEV (reference sequence). V lost 4 bases, J lost 2 bases, and 5 bases stayed unmatched. Here the CDR3 DNA reads TGTGCCAGCAGTTACAGGGGAGGAGGCAATCAGCCCCAGCATTTT. The encoded protein is CASSYRGGGNQPQHF.

This rearrangement joins TRBV4-1 to TRBJ2-5, with D maybe TRBD2 (5 bases). V was pared by 0 bases and J by 0 bases, with 14 bases between. This CDR3 is built from 17 residues. Germline CDR1 reads MGHRA; CDR2 reads YSYEKL. CDR3 sequence (DNA): TGCGCCAGCAGCCAAGATCGGAGTAGCGTGAACCAAGAGACCCAGTACTTC. It translates to CASSQDRSSVNQETQYF.

This clone was seen once. Different DNA sequences within this sample yield the same CDR3. The chain employs TRBV6-4 and TRBJ2-2, with TRBD1 identical over 8 bases. CDR3 length: 16 amino acids. Trimming removed 4 bases from V and 2 bases from J; junction bases left unmatched: 6. In germline, CDR1 is MRHNA, CDR2 SNTAGT. CDR3 DNA: TGTGCCAGCAGTGCGCCGGGACAGGCAAACACCGGGGAGCTGTTTTTT. The encoded protein is CASSAPGQANTGELFF.

The rearrangement uses TRBV11-3 and TRBJ2-5; D is perhaps TRBD2 (7 bases). Trimming removed 1 base from V and 5 bases from J, with 20 bases in between. CDR3 size: 17 residues. Germline values: CDR1 SGHNT, CDR2 YENEEA. CDR3 bases: TGTGCCAGCAGCTTAGTTCCCGGGGGGCGCGGAGAGGAGACCCAGTACTTC. It encodes CASSLVPGGRGEETQYF.

The J gene is TRBJ1-1, the V gene TRBV29-1; no reliable D call. The CDR3 is 13 amino acids. Trimming pared 7 bases from V and 2 bases from J, leaving 14 bases between. Germline V lookup: CDR1 SQVTM, CDR2 ANQGSEA. For the CDR3, the DNA is TGCAGCGCCAACCTTGGTTCAAACACTGAAGCTTTCTTT. As protein: CSANLGSNTEAFF.

This chain connects TRBV2 to TRBJ1-4, with D possibly matching TRBD1 (5 bases). The CDR3 is made up of 17 amino acids. Trimming shortened V by 4 bases and J by 4 bases, and 19 bases separated the two germline ends. From germline, CDR1 is SNHLY and CDR2 FYNNEI. CDR3 coding DNA: TGTGCCAGCAGTGTAAGAATGGCAACAGGTTATAATGAAAAACTGTTTTTT. As protein: CASSVRMATGYNEKLFF.

V and J are TRBV29-1 and TRBJ2-5; 9 bases are a match to TRBD2. The CDR3 length is 15 residues. Germline V gene data show CDR1 as SQVTM and CDR2 as ANQGSEA. V dropped 6 bases and J dropped 4; count of bases not matched to a gene: 12. The CDR3 DNA reads as TGCAGCGTGCCCGCGGGTGAGCGGGGGGCAGAGACCCAGTACTTC. Translated, it gives CSVPAGERGAETQYF.

The chain has TRBV5-1 and TRBJ1-3; D is unresolved. This CDR3 has 14 residues. V was clipped by 5 bases and J by 2 bases, with 11 bases between them. Germline-derived CDR1 and CDR2 are SGHRS and YFSETQ. The CDR3 DNA sequence: TGCGCCAGCAGGGACGGGAGAGCTGGAAACACCATATATTTT. Translated, it gives CASRDGRAGNTIYF.

This clone was observed once. J is TRBJ1-2 and V is TRBV7-2, with D possibly being TRBD1 (5 bases). With 1 base removed from V and 5 bases from J, the gap between germline ends came to 11 bases. Germline CDR1 reads SGHTA; CDR2 reads FQGNSA. The CDR3 has 14 residues. This chain's CDR3 is CASSLEAGWYGYTF. The CDR3 DNA reads TGTGCCAGCAGCTTAGAGGCAGGGTGGTATGGCTACACCTTC.